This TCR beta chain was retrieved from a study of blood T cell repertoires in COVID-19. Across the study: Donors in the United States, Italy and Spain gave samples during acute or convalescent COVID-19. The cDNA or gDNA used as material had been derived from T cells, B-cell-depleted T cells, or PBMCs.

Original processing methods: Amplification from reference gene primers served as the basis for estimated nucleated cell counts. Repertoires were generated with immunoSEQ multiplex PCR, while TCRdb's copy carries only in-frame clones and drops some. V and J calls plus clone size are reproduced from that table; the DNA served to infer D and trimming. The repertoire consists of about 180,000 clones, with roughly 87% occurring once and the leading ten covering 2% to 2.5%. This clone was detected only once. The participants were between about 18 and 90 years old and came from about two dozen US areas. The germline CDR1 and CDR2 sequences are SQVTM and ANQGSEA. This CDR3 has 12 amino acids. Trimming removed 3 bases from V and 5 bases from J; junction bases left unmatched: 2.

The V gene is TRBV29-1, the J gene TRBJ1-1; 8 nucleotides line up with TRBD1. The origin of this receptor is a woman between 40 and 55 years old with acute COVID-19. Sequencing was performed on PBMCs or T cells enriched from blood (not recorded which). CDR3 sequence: CSVETGETEAFF. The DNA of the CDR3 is TGCAGCGTTGAGACAGGGGAGACTGAAGCTTTCTTT.